Reported below is one T cell receptor beta chain. Deletions cut 6 bases from V and 8 bases from J, with 22 bases between. The CDR3 is 15 amino acids. Germline CDR1 reads PRHDT; CDR2 reads FYEKMQ (reference sequence). TCRdb itself ran the RACE reads through MiXCR, one entry per CDR3 protein. The sample carries 70,000 to 100,000 distinct CDR3 sequences, approximately 8% recorded once. This entry is derived from a study of human T cells and chemical hapten exposure. Described time point: patch test 1, 2 weeks after DPC sensitization. Treatment: therapeutic diphenylcyclopropenone sensitization with weekly scalp DPC.

The sample in question was whole blood, obtained in connection with sensitization to the hapten diphenylcyclopropenone (DPC). This receptor was taken from a woman younger than 45 with alopecia areata. Some clones in this sample may be carry-over from other donors' samples. V usage is TRBV13 and J usage is TRBJ1-2; no clear D gene. The CDR3 nucleotides read TGTGCCAGCAGGCCCCGGACCCTCACCCGCACAGGCTACACCTTC. Its translation is CASRPRTLTRTGYTF. The full variable domain, in which reference TRBV13 and TRBJ1-2 provide the parts outside the CDR3, is AAGVIQSPRHLIKEKRETATLKCYPIPRHDTVYWYQQGPGQDPQFLISFYEKMQSDKGSIPDRFSAQQFSDYHSELNMSSLELGDSALYFCASRPRTLTRTGYTFGSGTRLTVV.